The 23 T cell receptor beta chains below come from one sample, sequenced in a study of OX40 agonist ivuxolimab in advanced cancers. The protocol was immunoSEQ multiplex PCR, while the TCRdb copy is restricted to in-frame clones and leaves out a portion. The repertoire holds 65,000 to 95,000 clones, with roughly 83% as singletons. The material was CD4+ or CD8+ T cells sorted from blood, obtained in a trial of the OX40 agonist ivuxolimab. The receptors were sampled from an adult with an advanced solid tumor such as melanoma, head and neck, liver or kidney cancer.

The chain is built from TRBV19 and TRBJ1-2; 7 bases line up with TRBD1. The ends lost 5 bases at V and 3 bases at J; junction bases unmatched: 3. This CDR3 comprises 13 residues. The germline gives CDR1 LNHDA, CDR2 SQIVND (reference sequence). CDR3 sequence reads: CASSRQGDYGYTF. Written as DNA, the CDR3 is TGTGCCAGTAGTCGACAGGGCGACTATGGCTACACCTTC.

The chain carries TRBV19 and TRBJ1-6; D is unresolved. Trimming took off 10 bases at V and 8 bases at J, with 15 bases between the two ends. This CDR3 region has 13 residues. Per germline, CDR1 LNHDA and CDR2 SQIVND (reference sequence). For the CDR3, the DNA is TGTGCCATATCGGACGGTTTGGATTCACCCCTCCACTTT. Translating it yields CAISDGLDSPLHF.

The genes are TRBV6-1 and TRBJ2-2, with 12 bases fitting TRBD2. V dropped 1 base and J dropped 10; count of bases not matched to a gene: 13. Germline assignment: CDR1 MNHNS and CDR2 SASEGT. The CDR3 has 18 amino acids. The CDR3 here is CASSEEPPLAGGPEELFF. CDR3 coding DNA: TGTGCCAGCAGTGAAGAACCCCCTCTAGCGGGGGGGCCTGAGGAGCTGTTTTTT.

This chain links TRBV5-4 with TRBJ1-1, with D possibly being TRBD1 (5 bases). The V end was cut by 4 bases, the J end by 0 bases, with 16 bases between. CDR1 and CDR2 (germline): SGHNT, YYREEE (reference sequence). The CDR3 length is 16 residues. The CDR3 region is CASSPGGNRMNTEAFF. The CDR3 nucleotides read TGTGCCAGCAGCCCGGGGGGGAACAGAATGAACACTGAAGCTTTCTTT.

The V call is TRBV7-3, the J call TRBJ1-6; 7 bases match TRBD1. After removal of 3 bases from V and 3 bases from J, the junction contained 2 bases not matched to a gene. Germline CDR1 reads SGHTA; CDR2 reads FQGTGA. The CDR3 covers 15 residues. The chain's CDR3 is CASSFGTVYNSPLHF. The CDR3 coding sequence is TGTGCCAGCAGCTTTGGGACAGTCTATAATTCACCCCTCCACTTT. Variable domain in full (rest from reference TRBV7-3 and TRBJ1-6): GAGVSQTPSNKVTEKGKYVELRCDPISGHTALYWYRQSLGQGPEFLIYFQGTGAADDSGLPNDRFFAVRPEGSVSTLKIQRTERGDSAVYLCASSFGTVYNSPLHFGNGTRLTVT.

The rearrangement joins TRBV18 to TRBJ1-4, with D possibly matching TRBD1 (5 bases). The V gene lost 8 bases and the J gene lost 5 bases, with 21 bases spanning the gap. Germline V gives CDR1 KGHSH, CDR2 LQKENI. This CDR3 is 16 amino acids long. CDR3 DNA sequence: TGTGCCAGCGTATCCGGGGGTGCGGGACCGAATGAAAAACTGTTTTTT. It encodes CASVSGGAGPNEKLFF.

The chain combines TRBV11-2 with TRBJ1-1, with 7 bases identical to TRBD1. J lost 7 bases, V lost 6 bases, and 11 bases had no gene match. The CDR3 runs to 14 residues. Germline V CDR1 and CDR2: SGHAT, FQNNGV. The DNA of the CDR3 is TGTGCCAGCAGTTACGGACCCGGGACAGTTGAAGCTTTCTTT. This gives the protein CASSYGPGTVEAFF. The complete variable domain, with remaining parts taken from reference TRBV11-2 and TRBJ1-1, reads EAGVAQSPRYKIIEKRQSVAFWCNPISGHATLYWYQQILGQGPKLLIQFQNNGVVDDSQLPKDRFSAERLKGVDSTLKIQPAKLEDSAVYLCASSYGPGTVEAFFGQGTRLTVV.

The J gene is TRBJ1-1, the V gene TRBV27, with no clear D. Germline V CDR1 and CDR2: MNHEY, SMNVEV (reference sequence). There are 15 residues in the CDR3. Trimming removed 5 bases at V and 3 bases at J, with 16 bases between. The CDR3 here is CASSPLKGVYTEAFF. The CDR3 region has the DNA TGTGCCAGCAGTCCCCTTAAGGGTGTGTACACTGAAGCTTTCTTT.

The CDR3 nucleotides are TGCGCCAGCAGGTACGGACGGAGAAACTATGGCTACACCTTC. Its translation: CASRYGRRNYGYTF. This chain links TRBV10-1 with TRBJ1-2; D is uncertain. CDR1 WNHNN and CDR2 SYGVQD come from the germline V gene (reference sequence). This CDR3 spans 14 amino acids. V was cut by 6 bases and J by 2 bases, with 13 bases left in between.

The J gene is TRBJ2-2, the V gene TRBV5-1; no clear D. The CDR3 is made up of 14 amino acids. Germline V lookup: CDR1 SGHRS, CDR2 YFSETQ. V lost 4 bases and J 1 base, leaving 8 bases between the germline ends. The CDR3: CASSLGRNTGELFF. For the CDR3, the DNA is TGCGCCAGCAGCCTTGGACGGAACACCGGGGAGCTGTTTTTT. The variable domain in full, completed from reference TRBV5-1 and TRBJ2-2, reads KAGVTQTPRYLIKTRGQQVTLSCSPISGHRSVSWYQQTPGQGLQFLFEYFSETQRNKGNFPGRFSGRQFSNSRSEMNVSTLELGDSALYLCASSLGRNTGELFFGEGSRLTVL.

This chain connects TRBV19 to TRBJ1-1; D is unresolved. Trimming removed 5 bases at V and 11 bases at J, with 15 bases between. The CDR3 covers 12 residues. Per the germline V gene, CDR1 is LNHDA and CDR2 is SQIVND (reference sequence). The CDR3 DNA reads TGTGCCAGTAGTTCTGGGCCCCCACCCGCTTTCTTT. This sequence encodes CASSSGPPPAFF.

The CDR3 sequence is CAWSNQDSLLGLEAFF. CDR3 DNA sequence: TGTGCCTGGAGTAACCAGGACAGTCTTTTAGGATTGGAAGCTTTCTTT. The chain uses TRBV30 and TRBJ1-1; D is perhaps TRBD1 (6 bases). V was shortened by 2 bases and J by 8 bases, with 24 bases between the two germline ends. The V gene's germline CDR1 is GTSNPN and CDR2 SVGIG (reference sequence). The CDR3 runs 16 residues.

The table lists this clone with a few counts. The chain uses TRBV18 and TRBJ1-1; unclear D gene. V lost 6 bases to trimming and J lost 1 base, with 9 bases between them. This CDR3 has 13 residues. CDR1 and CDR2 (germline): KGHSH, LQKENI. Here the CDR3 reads CASSLEWNTEAFF. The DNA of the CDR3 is TGTGCCAGCTCGCTAGAATGGAACACTGAAGCTTTCTTT.

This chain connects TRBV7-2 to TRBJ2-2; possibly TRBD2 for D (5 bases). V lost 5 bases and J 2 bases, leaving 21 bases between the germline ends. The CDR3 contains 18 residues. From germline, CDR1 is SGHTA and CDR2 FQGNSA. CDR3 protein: CASSPPRVDTQNTGELFF. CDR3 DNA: TGTGCCAGCAGCCCTCCGCGGGTAGACACCCAAAACACCGGGGAGCTGTTTTTT.

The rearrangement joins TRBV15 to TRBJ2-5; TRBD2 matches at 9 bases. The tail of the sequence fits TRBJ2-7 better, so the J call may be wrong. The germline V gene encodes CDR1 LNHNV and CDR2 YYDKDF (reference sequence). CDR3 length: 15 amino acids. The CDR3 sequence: CATSRAVGLASEQYF. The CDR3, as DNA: TGTGCCACCAGCAGAGCGGTAGGACTAGCGTCCGAGCAGTACTTC.

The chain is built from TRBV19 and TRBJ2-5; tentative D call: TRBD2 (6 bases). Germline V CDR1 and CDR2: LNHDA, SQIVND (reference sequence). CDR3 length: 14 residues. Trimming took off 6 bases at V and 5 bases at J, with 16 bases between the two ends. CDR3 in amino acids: CASSPEGRGETQYF. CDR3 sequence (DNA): TGTGCCAGTAGCCCGGAGGGCCGGGGGGAGACCCAGTACTTC.

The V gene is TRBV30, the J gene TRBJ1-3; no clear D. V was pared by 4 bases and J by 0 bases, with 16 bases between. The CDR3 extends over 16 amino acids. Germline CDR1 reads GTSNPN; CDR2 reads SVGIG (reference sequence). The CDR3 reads CAWNRYGAFSGNTIYF. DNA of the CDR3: TGTGCCTGGAATCGGTACGGCGCCTTCTCTGGAAACACCATATATTTT.

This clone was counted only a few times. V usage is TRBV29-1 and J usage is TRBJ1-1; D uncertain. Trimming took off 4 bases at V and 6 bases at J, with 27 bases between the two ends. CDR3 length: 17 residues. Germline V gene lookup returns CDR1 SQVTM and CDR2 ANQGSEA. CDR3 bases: TGCAGCGTTGCCCCTTCCCTCCCCCTACACCGTAAACCTGAAGCTTTCTTT. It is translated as CSVAPSLPLHRKPEAFF.

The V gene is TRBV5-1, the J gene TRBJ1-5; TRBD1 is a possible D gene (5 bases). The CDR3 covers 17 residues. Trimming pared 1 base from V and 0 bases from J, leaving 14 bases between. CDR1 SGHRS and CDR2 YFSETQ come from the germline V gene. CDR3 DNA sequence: TGCGCCAGCAGCTTGTTAGGGCCAGGGACTAGCAATCAGCCCCAGCATTTT. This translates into CASSLLGPGTSNQPQHF.

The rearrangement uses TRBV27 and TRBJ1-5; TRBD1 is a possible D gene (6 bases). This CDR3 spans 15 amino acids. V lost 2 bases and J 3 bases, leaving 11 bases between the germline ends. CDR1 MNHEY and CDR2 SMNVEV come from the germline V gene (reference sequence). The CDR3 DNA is TGTGCCAGCAGTTTAGCGGGGGGCCCCAATCAGCCCCAGCATTTT. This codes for CASSLAGGPNQPQHF.

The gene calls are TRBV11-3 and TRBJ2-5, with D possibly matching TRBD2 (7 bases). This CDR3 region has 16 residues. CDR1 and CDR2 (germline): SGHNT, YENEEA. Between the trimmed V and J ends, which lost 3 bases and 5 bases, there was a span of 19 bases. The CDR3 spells CASSFERGLGGETQYF. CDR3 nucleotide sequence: TGTGCCAGCAGCTTTGAACGGGGGCTCGGGGGGGAGACCCAGTACTTC.

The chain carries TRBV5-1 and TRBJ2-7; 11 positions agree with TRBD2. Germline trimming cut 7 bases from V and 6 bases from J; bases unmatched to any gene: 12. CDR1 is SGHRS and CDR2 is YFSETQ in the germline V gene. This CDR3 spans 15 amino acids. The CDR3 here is CASRLQASGRFEQYF. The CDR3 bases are TGCGCCAGCCGCCTCCAGGCTAGCGGGAGGTTCGAGCAGTACTTC.

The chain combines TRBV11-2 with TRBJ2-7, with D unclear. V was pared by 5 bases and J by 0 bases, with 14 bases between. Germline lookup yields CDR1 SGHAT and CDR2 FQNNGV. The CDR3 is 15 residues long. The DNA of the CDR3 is TGTGCCAGCAGCCACTTAGCTGCCCTCTCCTACGAGCAGTACTTC. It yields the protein CASSHLAALSYEQYF.